The 5 T cell receptor beta chains given below trace back to one sample, sequenced in a study of T-cell reconstitution after alpha-beta-depleted transplantation in children. Unique molecular identifiers were built into the TCRbeta library. MiXCR was run by TCRdb on the PCR reads, yielding one entry per CDR3 protein. The sample includes hundreds of thousands of distinct CDR3 sequences, 10% to 15% seen only once; the top ten take 2.2%. The sequenced sample was PBMCs, mostly from graft donor cells, obtained 360 days after TCRalphabeta/CD19-depleted stem cell transplant. Receptors originate from a male patient younger than 18 who had a stem cell transplant for acute myeloid leukemia, so the T cells may come from the graft donor.

The rearrangement uses TRBV30 and TRBJ2-1; D unclear. The CDR3 contains 10 residues. The germline CDR1 and CDR2 sequences are GTSNPN and SVGIG (reference sequence). Trimming removed 2 bases at V and 15 bases at J, with 11 bases between. The CDR3 sequence: CAWSYVGRFF. CDR3 coding DNA: TGTGCCTGGAGTTATGTGGGTCGGTTCTTC.

The J gene is TRBJ2-7, the V gene TRBV25-1, with D possibly matching TRBD2 (7 bases). The CDR3 contains 15 residues. Trimming removed 6 bases from V and 7 bases from J, with 22 bases in between. Germline V gene data show CDR1 as MGHDK and CDR2 as SYGVNS. The CDR3 protein is CASSLVQGPGGEQYF. CDR3 in DNA: TGTGCCAGCAGCCTCGTACAGGGCCCGGGAGGTGAGCAGTACTTC.

This rearrangement joins TRBV7-2 to TRBJ2-2; TRBD2 aligns across 10 bases. Germline CDR1 SGHTA, CDR2 FQGNSA. The J segment lost 4 bases and the V segment lost 6 bases, leaving 8 bases of the junction unmatched. The CDR3 runs 16 residues. CDR3 in amino acids: CASSLTGLAPTGELFF. The CDR3, as DNA: TGTGCCAGCAGTTTGACGGGACTAGCGCCCACCGGGGAGCTGTTTTTT. Looking up the rest from reference TRBV7-2 and TRBJ2-2 gives the full variable domain: GAGVSQSPSNKVTEKGKDVELRCDPISGHTALYWYRQSLGQGLEFLIYFQGNSAPDKSGLPSDRFSAERTGGSVSTLTIQRTQQEDSAVYLCASSLTGLAPTGELFFGEGSRLTVL.

Many counts were recorded for this clonotype. Its ends do not fully match the called genes, so a read error is possible. V usage is TRBV12-3 or TRBV12-4 and J usage is TRBJ1-1; D gene unclear. The CDR3 has 13 amino acids. The CDR3 DNA sequence: TGTGCTAGCAGCTTAAAGGCGAACACTGAAGCTTTCTTT. It yields the protein CASSLKANTEAFF.

The chain carries TRBV11-1 and TRBJ2-1, with 11 bases aligning to TRBD1. Unmatched junction bases numbered 8, after V lost 1 base and J lost 3 bases. The germline gives CDR1 SGHAT, CDR2 FQDESV (reference sequence). CDR3 length: 18 amino acids. This chain's CDR3 is CASSLGLPGTGGYNEQFF. In DNA form, the CDR3 reads TGTGCCAGCAGCTTAGGGCTCCCCGGGACAGGGGGCTACAATGAGCAGTTCTTC.